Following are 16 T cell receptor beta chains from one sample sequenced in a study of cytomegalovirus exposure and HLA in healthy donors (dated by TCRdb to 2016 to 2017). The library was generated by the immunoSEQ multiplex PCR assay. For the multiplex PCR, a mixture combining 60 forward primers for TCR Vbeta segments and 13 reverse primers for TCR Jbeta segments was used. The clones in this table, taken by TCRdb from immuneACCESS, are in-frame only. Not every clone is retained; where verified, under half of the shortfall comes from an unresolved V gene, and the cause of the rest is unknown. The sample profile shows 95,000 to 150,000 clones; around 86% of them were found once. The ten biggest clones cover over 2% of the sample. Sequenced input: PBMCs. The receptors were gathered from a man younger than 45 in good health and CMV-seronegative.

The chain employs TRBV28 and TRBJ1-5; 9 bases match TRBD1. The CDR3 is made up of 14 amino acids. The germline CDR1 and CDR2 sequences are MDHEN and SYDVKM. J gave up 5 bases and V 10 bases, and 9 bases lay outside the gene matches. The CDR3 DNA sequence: TGTGCCACGACAGGGACAGGGTTTTATCAGCCCCAGCATTTT. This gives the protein CATTGTGFYQPQHF.

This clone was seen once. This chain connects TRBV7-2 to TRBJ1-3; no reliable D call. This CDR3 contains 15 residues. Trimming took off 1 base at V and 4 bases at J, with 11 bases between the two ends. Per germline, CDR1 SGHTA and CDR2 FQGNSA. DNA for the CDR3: TGTGCCAGCAGCTTAGTTAAGAAGCCAGGAAACACCATATATTTT. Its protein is CASSLVKKPGNTIYF.

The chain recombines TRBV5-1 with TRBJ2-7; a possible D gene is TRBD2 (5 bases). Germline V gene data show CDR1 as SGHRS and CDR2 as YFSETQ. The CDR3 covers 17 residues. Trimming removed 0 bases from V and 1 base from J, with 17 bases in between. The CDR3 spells CASSLDERAAQSYEQYF. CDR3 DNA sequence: TGCGCCAGCAGCTTGGATGAGAGGGCGGCTCAATCCTACGAGCAGTACTTC. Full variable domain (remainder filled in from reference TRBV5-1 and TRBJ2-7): KAGVTQTPRYLIKTRGQQVTLSCSPISGHRSVSWYQQTPGQGLQFLFEYFSETQRNKGNFPGRFSGRQFSNSRSEMNVSTLELGDSALYLCASSLDERAAQSYEQYFGPGTRLTVT.

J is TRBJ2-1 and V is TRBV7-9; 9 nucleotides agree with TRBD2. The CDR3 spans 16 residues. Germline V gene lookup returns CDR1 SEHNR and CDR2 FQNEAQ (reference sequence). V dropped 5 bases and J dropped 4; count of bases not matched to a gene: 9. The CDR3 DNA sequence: TGTGCCAGCAGCGGCGAGCGGGGGGACCCGTACAATGAGCAGTTCTTC. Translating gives CASSGERGDPYNEQFF.

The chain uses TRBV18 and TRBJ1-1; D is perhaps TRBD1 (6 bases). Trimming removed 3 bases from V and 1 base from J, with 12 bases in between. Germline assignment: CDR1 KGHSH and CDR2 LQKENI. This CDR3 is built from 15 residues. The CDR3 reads CASSPLQGRNTEAFF. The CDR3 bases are TGTGCCAGCTCACCCCTACAGGGACGGAACACTGAAGCTTTCTTT. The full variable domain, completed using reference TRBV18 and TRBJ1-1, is NAGVMQNPRHLVRRRGQEARLRCSPMKGHSHVYWYRQLPEEGLKFMVYLQKENIIDESGMPKERFSAEFPKEGPSILRIQQVVRGDSAAYFCASSPLQGRNTEAFFGQGTRLTVV.

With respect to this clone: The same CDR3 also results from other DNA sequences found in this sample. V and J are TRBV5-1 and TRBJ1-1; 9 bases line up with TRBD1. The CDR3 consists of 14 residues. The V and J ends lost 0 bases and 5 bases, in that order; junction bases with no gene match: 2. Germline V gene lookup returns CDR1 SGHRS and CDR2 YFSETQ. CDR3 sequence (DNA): TGCGCCAGCAGCTTGGAACAGGGGGCAACTGAAGCTTTCTTT. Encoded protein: CASSLEQGATEAFF.

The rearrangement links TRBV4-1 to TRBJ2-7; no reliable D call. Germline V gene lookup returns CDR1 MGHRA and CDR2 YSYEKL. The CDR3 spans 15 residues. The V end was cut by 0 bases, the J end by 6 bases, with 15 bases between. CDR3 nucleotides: TGCGCCAGCAGCCAAGAATCCGGTCACCTGGTCGAGCAGTACTTC. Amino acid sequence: CASSQESGHLVEQYF.

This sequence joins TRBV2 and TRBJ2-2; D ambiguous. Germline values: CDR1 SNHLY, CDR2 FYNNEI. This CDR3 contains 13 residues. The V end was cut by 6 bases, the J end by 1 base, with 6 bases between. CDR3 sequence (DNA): TGTGCCAGCAGCCCCGGGAACACCGGGGAGCTGTTTTTT. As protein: CASSPGNTGELFF.

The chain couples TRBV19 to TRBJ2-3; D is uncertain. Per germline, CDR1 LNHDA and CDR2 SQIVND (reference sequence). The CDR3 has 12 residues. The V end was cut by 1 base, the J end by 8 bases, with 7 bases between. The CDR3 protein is CASSIVAGTQYF. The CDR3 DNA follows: TGTGCCAGTAGTATAGTCGCAGGTACGCAGTATTTT.

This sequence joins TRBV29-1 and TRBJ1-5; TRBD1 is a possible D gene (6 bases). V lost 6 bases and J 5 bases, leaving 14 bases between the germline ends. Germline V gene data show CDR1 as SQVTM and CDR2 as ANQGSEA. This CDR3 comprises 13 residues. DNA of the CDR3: TGCAGCGTGGGTGCAGGGGAAGATCAGCCCCAGCATTTT. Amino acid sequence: CSVGAGEDQPQHF.

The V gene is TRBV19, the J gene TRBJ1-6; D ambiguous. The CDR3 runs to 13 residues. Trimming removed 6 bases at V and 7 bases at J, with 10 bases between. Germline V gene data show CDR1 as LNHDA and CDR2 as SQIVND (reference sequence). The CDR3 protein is CASRRGYNSPLHF. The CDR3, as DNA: TGTGCCAGTAGGAGAGGGTACAATTCACCCCTCCACTTT.

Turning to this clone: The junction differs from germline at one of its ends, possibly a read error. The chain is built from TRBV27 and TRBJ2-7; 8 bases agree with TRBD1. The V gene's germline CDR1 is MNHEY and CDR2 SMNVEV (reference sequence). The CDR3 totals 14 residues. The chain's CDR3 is CASSLGAGGYGQYF. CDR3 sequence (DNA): TGTGCCAGCAGTTTAGGTGCAGGGGGCTACGGGCAGTACTTC.

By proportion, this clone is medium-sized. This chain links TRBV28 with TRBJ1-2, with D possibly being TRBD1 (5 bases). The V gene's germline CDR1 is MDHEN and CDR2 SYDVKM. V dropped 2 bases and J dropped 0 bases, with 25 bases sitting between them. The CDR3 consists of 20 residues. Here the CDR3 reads CASSLRAAGRHPLSNYGYTF. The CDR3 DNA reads TGTGCCAGCAGTTTACGTGCGGCAGGGCGCCACCCCTTATCTAACTATGGCTACACCTTC.

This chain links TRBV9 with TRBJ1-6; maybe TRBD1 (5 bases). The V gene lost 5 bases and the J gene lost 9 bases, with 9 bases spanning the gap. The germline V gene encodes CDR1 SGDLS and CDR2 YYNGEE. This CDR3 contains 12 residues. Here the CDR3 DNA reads TGTGCCAGCAGGTCCCAGGGTTCACCCCTCCACTTT. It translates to CASRSQGSPLHF.

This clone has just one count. The CDR3 coding sequence is TGTGCCAGTAGTGGGCCGGAGGGGCCCTACGAGCAGTACTTC. It yields the protein CASSGPEGPYEQYF. This sequence joins TRBV19 and TRBJ2-7, with D tentatively TRBD2 (6 bases). This CDR3 is 14 amino acids long. Per germline, CDR1 LNHDA and CDR2 SQIVND (reference sequence). The germline V and J ends were trimmed by 5 bases and 2 bases, with 13 bases remaining between them.

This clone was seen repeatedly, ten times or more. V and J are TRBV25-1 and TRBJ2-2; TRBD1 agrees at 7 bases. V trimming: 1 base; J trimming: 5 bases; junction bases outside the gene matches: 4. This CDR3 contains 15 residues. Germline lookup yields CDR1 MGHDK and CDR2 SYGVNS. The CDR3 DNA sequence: TGTGCCAGCAGTGAATCGACAGGGCGGACCGGGGAGCTGTTTTTT. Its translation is CASSESTGRTGELFF.